This T cell receptor (beta chain) was sequenced during a study of blood T cell repertoires in COVID-19 (dated by TCRdb to 2020 to 2022). General notes on the study: Collaborator samples came from the United States, Italy and Spain and covered acute and convalescent phases of COVID-19. The material from the prospective study consisted of cDNA or gDNA derived from T cells, B-cell-depleted T cells, or PBMCs. The dataset comprised deeply sampled blood TCRbeta repertoires from subjects exposed to, actively infected with, or recovered from COVID-19. The repertoires were released in a freely available public database meant as a resource for research on the immune response to SARS-CoV-2. The samples were drawn from the first 160 participants of the ongoing ImmuneRACE study and from over 950 subjects provided by 6 global collaborators. Nearly every sample came with metadata listing a de-identified subject ID, COVID-19 status, age in years and sex. Where available, HLA class I and class II types were taken from metadata supplied by the sample provider and were not determined by assay-based typing.

There are 15 amino acids in the CDR3, from cysteine to phenylalanine inclusive. Only CDR3 DNA remains: 45 bases, in frame from the first base. CDR1 and CDR2, looked up from the germline V gene, are MDHEN and SYDVKM. V is trimmed back by 6 bases and J by 9 bases, and the junction contains 12 bases that no gene match accounts for. On the study overall, not on this receptor specifically: The quantity of clinical and demographic metadata differed by source and by participant and was supplied without curation.

The collaborating institutions used their own protocols to collect whole blood in K2EDTA tubes. Collaborator samples were shipped for TCRbeta analysis as frozen whole blood, isolated PBMCs, or DNA extracted from either sample type. Concerning this clone itself: Its cognate antigen has yet to be identified. Nothing much larger sits one base from this clone, and base qualities are not available.

TCRbeta CDR3 regions were amplified from genomic DNA using the immunoSEQ Assay, a bias-controlled multiplex PCR. Turning to the authors' computational methods: Within the assay, amplification of reference gene primers was used to estimate how many nucleated cells each sample contained. To quantify the absolute abundance of each unique TCRbeta CDR3 rearrangement, sequence reads were collapsed and filtered. Productive Simpson clonality was computed per sample as the square root of Simpson's diversity index over productive rearrangements. Entries here come from immuneACCESS through TCRdb and include only in-frame sequences with V and J called. Some clones fail to appear in such tables; in the studies checked, an unresolved V gene covers under half of the shortfall, and the cause of the remainder is unknown. V and J calls and clone size are as listed in that table; D and trimming were resolved from the DNA. The sample includes some 160,000 clones, with around 87% observed a single time. The ten biggest clones cover approximately 2.8% of the sample.

Sequencing used peripheral blood. This chain is built from TRBV28 and TRBJ1-5, with TRBD1 matching 9 junction bases. The sequence came from a woman aged 55-70 years with active COVID-19. The encoded CDR3 is CASSPLINRGLPQHF. The nucleotides read TGTGCCAGCAGCCCCTTGATTAACAGGGGGCTGCCCCAGCATTTT.